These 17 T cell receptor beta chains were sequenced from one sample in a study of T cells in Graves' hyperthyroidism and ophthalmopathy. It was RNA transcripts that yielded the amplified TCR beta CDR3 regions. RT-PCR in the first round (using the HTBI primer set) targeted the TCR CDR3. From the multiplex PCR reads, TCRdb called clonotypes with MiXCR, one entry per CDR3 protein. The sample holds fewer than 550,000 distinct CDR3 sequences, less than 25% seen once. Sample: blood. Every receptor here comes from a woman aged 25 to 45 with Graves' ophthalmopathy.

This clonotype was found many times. DNA of the CDR3: TGTGCCAGCAGCTTAGGTACTCGGGAGCAGTACTTC. Translated: CASSLGTREQYF. This chain uses TRBV7-2 with TRBJ2-7, with unresolved D. The germline V gene encodes CDR1 SGHTA and CDR2 FQGNSA. This CDR3 is 12 amino acids long. The V end lost 1 base, the J end lost 7 bases, and 8 bases lay between the germline ends. The complete variable domain, with remaining parts taken from reference TRBV7-2 and TRBJ2-7, reads GAGVSQSPSNKVTEKGKDVELRCDPISGHTALYWYRQSLGQGLEFLIYFQGNSAPDKSGLPSDRFSAERTGGSVSTLTIQRTQQEDSAVYLCASSLGTREQYFGPGTRLTVT.

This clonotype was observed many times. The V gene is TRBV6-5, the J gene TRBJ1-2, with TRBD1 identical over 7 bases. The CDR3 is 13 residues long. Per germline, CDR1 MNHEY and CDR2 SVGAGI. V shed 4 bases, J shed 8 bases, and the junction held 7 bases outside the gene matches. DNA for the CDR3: TGTGCCAGCAGTTTCGACAGGGTAGACGGCTACACCTTC. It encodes CASSFDRVDGYTF.

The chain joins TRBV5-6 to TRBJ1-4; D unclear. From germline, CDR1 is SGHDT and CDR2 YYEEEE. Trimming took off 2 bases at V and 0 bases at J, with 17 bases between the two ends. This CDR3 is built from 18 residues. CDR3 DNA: TGTGCCAGCAGCTTCTGGGGTTCTGCAGGCGCAACTAATGAAAAACTGTTTTTT. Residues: CASSFWGSAGATNEKLFF.

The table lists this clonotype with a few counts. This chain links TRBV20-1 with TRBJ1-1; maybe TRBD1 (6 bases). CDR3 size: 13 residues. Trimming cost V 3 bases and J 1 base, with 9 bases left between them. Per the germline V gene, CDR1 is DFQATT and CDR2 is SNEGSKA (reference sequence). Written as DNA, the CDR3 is TGCAGTGCTAGCGGACAGCCGAACACTGAAGCTTTCTTT. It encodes CSASGQPNTEAFF.

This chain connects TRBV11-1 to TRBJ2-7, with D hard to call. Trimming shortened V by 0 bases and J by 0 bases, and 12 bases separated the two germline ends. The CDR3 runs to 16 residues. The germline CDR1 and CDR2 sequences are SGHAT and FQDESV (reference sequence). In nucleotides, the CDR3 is TGTGCCAGCAGCTTAGCGCGGTCGGACCCCTCCTACGAGCAGTACTTC. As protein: CASSLARSDPSYEQYF.

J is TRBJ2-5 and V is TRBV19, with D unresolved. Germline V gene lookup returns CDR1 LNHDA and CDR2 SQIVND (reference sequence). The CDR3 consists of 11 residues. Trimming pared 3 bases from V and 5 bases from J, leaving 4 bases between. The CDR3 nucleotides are TGTGCCAGTAGTATGAGGGAGACCCAGTACTTC. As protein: CASSMRETQYF.

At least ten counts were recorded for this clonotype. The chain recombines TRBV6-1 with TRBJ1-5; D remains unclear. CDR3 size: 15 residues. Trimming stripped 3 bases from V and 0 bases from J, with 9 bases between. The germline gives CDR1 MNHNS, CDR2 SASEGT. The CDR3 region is CASSDAHNSNQPQHF. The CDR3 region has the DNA TGTGCCAGCAGTGACGCACATAATAGCAATCAGCCCCAGCATTTT.

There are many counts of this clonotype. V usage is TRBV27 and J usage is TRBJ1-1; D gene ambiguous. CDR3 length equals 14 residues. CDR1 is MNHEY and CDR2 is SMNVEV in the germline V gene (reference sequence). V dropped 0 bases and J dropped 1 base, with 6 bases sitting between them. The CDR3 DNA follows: TGTGCCAGCAGTTTATCGTGGCGGAACACTGAAGCTTTCTTT. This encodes CASSLSWRNTEAFF.

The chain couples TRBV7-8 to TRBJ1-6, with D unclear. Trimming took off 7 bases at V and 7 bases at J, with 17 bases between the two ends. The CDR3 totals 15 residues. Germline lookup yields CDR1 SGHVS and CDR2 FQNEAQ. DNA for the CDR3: TGTGCCAGCAACCAACACCCAGTTAAAAATTCACCCCTCCACTTT. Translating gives CASNQHPVKNSPLHF. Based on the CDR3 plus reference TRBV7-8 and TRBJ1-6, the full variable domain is GAGVSQSPRYKVAKRGQDVALRCDPISGHVSLFWYQQALGQGPEFLTYFQNEAQLDKSGLPSDRFFAERPEGSVSTLKIQRTQQEDSAVYLCASNQHPVKNSPLHFGNGTRLTVT.

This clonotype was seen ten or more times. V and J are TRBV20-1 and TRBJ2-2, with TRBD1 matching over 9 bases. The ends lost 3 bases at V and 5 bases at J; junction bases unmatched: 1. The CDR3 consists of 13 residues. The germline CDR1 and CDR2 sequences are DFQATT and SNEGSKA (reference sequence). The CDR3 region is CSASGTGTGELFF. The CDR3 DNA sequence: TGCAGTGCTAGCGGGACAGGGACCGGGGAGCTGTTTTTT.

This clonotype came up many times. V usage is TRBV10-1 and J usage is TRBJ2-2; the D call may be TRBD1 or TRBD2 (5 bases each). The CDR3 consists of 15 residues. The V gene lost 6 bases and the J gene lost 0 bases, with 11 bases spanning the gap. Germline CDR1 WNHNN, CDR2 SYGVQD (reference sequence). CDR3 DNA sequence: TGCGCCAGCAGACCGGGACGAGCGAACACCGGGGAGCTGTTTTTT. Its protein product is CASRPGRANTGELFF.

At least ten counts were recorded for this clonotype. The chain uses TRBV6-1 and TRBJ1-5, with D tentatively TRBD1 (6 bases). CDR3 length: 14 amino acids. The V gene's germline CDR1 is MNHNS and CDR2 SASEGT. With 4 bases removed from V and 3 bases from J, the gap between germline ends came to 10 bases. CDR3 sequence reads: CASSVGQLNQPQHF. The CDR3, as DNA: TGTGCCAGCAGTGTCGGACAGCTCAATCAGCCCCAGCATTTT.

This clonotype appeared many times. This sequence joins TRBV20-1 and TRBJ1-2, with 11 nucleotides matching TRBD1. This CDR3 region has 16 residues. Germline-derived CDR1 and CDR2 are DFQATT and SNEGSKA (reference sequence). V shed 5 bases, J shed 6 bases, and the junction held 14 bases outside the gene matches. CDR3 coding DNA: TGCAGTGCTCGACCCCAGGACAGGGGGCAAGGTCATGGCTACACCTTC. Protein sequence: CSARPQDRGQGHGYTF.

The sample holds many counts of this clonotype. CDR3: CASSNGGGDQPQHF. In DNA, the CDR3 is TGTGCCAGCAGTAACGGGGGCGGCGATCAGCCCCAGCATTTT. The chain has TRBV6-5 and TRBJ1-5; a weak D match, TRBD1 (6 bases). In germline, CDR1 is MNHEY, CDR2 SVGAGI. This CDR3 is 14 amino acids long. V gave up 5 bases and J gave up 5 bases, with 13 bases separating them.

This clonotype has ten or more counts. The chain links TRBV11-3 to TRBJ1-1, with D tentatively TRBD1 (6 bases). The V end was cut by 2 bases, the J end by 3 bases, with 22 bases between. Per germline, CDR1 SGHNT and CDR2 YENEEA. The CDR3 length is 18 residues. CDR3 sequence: CASSLQTGIGTLDTEAFF. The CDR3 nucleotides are TGTGCCAGCAGCTTACAGACAGGTATCGGAACATTGGACACTGAAGCTTTCTTT. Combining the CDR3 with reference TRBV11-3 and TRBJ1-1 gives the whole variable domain EAGVVQSPRYKIIEKKQPVAFWCNPISGHNTLYWYLQNLGQGPELLIRYENEEAVDDSQLPKDRFSAERLKGVDSTLKIQPAELGDSAVYLCASSLQTGIGTLDTEAFFGQGTRLTVV.

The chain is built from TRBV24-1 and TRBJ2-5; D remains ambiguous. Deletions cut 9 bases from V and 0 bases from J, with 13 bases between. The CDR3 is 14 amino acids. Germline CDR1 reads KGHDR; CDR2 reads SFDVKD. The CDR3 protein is CATGSEKYQETQYF. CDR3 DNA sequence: TGTGCCACCGGGTCAGAGAAGTACCAAGAGACCCAGTACTTC.

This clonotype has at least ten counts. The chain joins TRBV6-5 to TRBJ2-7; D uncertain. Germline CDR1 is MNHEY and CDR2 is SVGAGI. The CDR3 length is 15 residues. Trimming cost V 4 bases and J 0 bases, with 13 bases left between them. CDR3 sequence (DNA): TGTGCCAGCAGTTCGTCTGTCCAGAGCTCCTACGAGCAGTACTTC. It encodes CASSSSVQSSYEQYF.